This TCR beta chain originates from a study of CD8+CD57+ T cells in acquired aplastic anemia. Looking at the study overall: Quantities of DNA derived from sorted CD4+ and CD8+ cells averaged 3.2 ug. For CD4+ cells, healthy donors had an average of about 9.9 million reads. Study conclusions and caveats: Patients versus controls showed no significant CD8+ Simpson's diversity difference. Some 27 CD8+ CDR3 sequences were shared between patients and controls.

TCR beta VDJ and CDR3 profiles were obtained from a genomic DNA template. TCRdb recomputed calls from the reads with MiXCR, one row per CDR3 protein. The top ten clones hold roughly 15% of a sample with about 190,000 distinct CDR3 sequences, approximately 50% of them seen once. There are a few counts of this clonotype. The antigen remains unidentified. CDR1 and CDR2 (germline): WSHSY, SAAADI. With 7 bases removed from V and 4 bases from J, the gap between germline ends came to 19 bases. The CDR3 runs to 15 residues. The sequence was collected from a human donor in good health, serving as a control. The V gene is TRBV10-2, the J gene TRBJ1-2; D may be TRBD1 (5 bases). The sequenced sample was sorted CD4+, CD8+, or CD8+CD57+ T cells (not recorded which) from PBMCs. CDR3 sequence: CASNAGTGFFYGYTF. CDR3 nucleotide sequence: TGCGCCAGCAACGCCGGAACAGGCTTTTTCTATGGCTACACCTTC.